This T cell receptor (beta chain) was found in a study of blood T cell repertoires in COVID-19. Background on the study: Samples of COVID-19 (acute and convalescent) were obtained from the United States, Italy and Spain. Sources were T cells, B-cell-depleted T cells, or PBMCs; the material itself was cDNA or gDNA.

In the authors' methods: Estimates of nucleated cell counts were drawn from the amplification of reference gene primers. Assay: immunoSEQ multiplex PCR; the TCRdb copy retains only in-frame clones and omits some. V and J calls plus clone size are reproduced from that table; the DNA served to infer D and trimming. This sample has fewer than 350,000 clones, with approximately 90% found just once. Participant-given clinical history determined each cohort assignment. From germline, CDR1 is LGHDT and CDR2 YNNKEL (reference sequence). Unmatched junction bases numbered 22, after V lost 1 base and J lost 1 base. The CDR3 runs to 24 residues.

The sample was PBMCs or T cells enriched from blood (not recorded which). The chain combines TRBV3-1 (or the pseudogene TRBV3-2) with TRBJ2-2, with TRBD1 identical over 12 bases. The source is a woman in her fifties or sixties in a cohort exposed to, infected with or recovered from COVID-19 (not recorded which). The CDR3 bases are TGTGCCAGCAGCCAAGTGCACTCCCCCACTATTCCGGGACAGGGGGCCTTGAACACCGGGGAGCTGTTTTTT. Translating gives CASSQVHSPTIPGQGALNTGELFF.